One sample yielded the 10 T cell receptor beta chains listed below, sequenced in a study of PD-L1 blockade in urothelial cancer. Generated by immunoSEQ multiplex PCR, the TCRdb table keeps only in-frame clones and is missing some. The data show about 15,000 clones, 75% to 90% seen once. The material was PBMCs, obtained around atezolizumab (anti-PD-L1) treatment. Every receptor here comes from a man between 50 and 59 years old with urothelial cancer.

The chain recombines TRBV2 with TRBJ2-1; weak D call: TRBD2 (7 bases). The germline gives CDR1 SNHLY, CDR2 FYNNEI. The CDR3 loop spans 13 amino acids. Trimming pared 8 bases from V and 8 bases from J, leaving 16 bases between. The CDR3 region is CASVEGGPYEQFF. As DNA, the CDR3 is TGTGCCAGCGTGGAGGGGGGGCCTTATGAGCAGTTCTTC.

This rearrangement joins TRBV6-5 to TRBJ1-3; possibly TRBD1 for D (6 bases). V lost 4 bases to trimming and J lost 3 bases, with 10 bases between them. Germline V gene lookup returns CDR1 MNHEY and CDR2 SVGAGI. The CDR3 contains 14 residues. CDR3 bases: TGTGCCAGCAGTTTGAGGGGGTTTGGAAACACCATATATTTT. Its protein product is CASSLRGFGNTIYF.

The genes are TRBV19 and TRBJ2-3; 12 bases are a match to TRBD2. Trimming cost V 5 bases and J 6 bases; bases outside gene matches: 6. Germline values: CDR1 LNHDA, CDR2 SQIVND (reference sequence). CDR3 length equals 15 residues. The CDR3 DNA sequence: TGTGCCAGTAGTCACCTAGCGGGGGGGAGTGATACGCAGTATTTT. It codes for CASSHLAGGSDTQYF.

This chain connects TRBV7-8 to TRBJ1-1, with TRBD1 matching 8 bases. Losses at the gene ends were 3 bases for V and 2 bases for J; bases not matched to a gene: 14. Germline V lookup: CDR1 SGHVS, CDR2 FQNEAQ. The length of the CDR3 is 18 residues. The DNA of the CDR3 is TGTGCCAGCAGCTTCAACGGCGGACAGGGCTGGGGAAACACTGAAGCTTTCTTT. Its protein is CASSFNGGQGWGNTEAFF.

In this sample, this clone turned up a few times. The V call is TRBV29-1, the J call TRBJ1-1, with D maybe TRBD1 (5 bases). The CDR3 extends over 13 amino acids. CDR1 and CDR2 from the germline V gene are SQVTM and ANQGSEA. The V and J ends lost 6 bases and 1 base respectively, with 12 bases between them. The CDR3 DNA reads as TGCAGCGTCCAAACGGACACGAACACTGAAGCTTTCTTT. It encodes CSVQTDTNTEAFF.

This CDR3 is CASSPLPGNPDTQYF. The CDR3 coding sequence is TGTGCCAGCTCACCACTTCCAGGGAATCCAGATACGCAGTATTTT. V is TRBV18 and J is TRBJ2-3, with D maybe TRBD1 (5 bases). CDR3 length equals 15 residues. Trimming stripped 1 base from V and 4 bases from J, with 12 bases between. From germline, CDR1 is KGHSH and CDR2 LQKENI.

This chain links TRBV30 with TRBJ2-5, with D possibly matching TRBD2 (5 bases). Trimming stripped 3 bases from V and 2 bases from J, with 10 bases between. CDR1 is GTSNPN, CDR2 SVGIG, per germline (reference sequence). The CDR3 runs to 13 residues. CDR3 amino acids: CAWRTRGQETQYF. CDR3 bases: TGTGCCTGGAGGACACGAGGGCAAGAGACCCAGTACTTC.

This sequence joins TRBV13 and TRBJ2-1; 7 bases align to TRBD2. From germline, CDR1 is PRHDT and CDR2 FYEKMQ (reference sequence). V dropped 5 bases and J dropped 3; count of bases not matched to a gene: 4. CDR3 length: 14 amino acids. The CDR3 spells CASSPRDYYNEQFF. CDR3 bases: TGTGCCAGCAGCCCCCGGGACTACTACAATGAGCAGTTCTTC.

The chain uses TRBV19 and TRBJ2-1, with 10 bases fitting TRBD1. Trimming removed 7 bases from V and 3 bases from J; junction bases left unmatched: 6. Germline CDR1 LNHDA, CDR2 SQIVND (reference sequence). The CDR3 runs 15 residues. CDR3 sequence reads: CASTQDRGSYNEQFF. The CDR3 region has the DNA TGTGCCAGTACCCAGGACAGGGGGAGCTACAATGAGCAGTTCTTC.

The chain uses TRBV6-5 and TRBJ2-7; tentative D call: TRBD1 (6 bases). The V gene lost 5 bases and the J gene lost 4 bases, with 15 bases spanning the gap. The CDR3 is 14 residues long. Germline V gene data show CDR1 as MNHEY and CDR2 as SVGAGI. The CDR3 is CASSRNRVPYEQYF. CDR3 DNA sequence: TGTGCCAGCAGTCGAAACAGGGTTCCGTACGAGCAGTACTTC.